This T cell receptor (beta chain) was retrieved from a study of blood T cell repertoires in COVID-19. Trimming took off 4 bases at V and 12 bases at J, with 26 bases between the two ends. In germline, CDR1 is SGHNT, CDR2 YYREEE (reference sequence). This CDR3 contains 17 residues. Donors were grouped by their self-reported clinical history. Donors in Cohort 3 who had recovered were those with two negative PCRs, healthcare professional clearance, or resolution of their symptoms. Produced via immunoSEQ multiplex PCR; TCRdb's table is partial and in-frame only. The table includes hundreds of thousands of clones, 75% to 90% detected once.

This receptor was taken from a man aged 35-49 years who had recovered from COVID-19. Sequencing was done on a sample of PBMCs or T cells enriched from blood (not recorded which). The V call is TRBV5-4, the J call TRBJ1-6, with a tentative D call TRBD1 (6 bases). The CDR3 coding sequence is TGTGCCAGCAGCGACAGGACAGTTCCTCTATCGGCCTTACCCCTCCACTTT. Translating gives CASSDRTVPLSALPLHF.